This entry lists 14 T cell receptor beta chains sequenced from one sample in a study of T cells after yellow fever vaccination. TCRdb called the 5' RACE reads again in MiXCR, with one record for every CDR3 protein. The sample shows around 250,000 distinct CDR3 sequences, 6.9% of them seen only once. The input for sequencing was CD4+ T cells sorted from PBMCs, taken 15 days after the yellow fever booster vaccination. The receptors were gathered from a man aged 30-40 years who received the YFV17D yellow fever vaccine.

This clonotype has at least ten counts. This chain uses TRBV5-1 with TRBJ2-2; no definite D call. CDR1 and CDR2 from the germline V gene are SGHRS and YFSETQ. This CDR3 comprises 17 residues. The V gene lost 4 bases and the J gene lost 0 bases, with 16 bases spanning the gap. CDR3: CASSPSVGASNTGELFF. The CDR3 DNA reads TGCGCCAGCAGCCCGTCGGTCGGCGCCTCGAACACCGGGGAGCTGTTTTTT. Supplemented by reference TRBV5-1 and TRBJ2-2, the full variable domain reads KAGVTQTPRYLIKTRGQQVTLSCSPISGHRSVSWYQQTPGQGLQFLFEYFSETQRNKGNFPGRFSGRQFSNSRSEMNVSTLELGDSALYLCASSPSVGASNTGELFFGEGSRLTVL.

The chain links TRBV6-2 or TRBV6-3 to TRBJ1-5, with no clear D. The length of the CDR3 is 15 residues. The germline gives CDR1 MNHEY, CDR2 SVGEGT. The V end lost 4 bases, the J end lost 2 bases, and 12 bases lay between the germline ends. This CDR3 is CASSLPLRGNQPQHF. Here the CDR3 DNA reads TGTGCCAGCAGTTTACCCCTGAGGGGCAATCAGCCCCAGCATTTT.

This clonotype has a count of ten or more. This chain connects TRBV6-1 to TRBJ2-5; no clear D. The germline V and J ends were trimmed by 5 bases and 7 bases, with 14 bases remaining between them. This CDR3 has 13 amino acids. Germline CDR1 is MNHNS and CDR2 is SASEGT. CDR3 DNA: TGTGCCAGCAGTAGCACACCGGTTGGGACCCAGTACTTC. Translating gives CASSSTPVGTQYF.

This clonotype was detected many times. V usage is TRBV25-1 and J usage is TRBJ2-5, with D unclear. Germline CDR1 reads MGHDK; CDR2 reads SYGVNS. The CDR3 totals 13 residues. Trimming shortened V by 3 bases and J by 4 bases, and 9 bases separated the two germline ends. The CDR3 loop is CASSDSPRETQYF. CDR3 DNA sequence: TGTGCCAGCAGTGACTCCCCCAGAGAGACCCAGTACTTC.

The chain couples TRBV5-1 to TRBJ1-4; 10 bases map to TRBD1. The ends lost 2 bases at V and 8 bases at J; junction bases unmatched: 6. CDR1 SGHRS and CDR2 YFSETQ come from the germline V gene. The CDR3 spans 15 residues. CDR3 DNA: TGCGCCAGCAGCTTCGGACAGGGGGTGCGGGAAAAACTGTTTTTT. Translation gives CASSFGQGVREKLFF.

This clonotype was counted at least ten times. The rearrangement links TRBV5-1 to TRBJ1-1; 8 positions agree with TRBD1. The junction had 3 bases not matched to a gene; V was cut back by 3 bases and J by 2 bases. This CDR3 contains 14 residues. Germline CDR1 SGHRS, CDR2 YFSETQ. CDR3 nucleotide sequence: TGCGCCAGCAGCTGGGACAGGTCCAACACTGAAGCTTTCTTT. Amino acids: CASSWDRSNTEAFF. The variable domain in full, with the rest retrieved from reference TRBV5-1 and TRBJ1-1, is KAGVTQTPRYLIKTRGQQVTLSCSPISGHRSVSWYQQTPGQGLQFLFEYFSETQRNKGNFPGRFSGRQFSNSRSEMNVSTLELGDSALYLCASSWDRSNTEAFFGQGTRLTVV.

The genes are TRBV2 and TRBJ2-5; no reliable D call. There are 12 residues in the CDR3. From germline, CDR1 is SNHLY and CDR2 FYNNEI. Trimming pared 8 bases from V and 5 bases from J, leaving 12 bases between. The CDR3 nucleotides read TGTGCCAGCGTTACGGATTGGGAGACCCAGTACTTC. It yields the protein CASVTDWETQYF.

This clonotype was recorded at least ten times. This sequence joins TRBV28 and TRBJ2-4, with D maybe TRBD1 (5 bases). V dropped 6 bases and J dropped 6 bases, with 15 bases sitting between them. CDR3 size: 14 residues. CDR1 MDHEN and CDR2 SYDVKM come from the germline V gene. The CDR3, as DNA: TGTGCCAGCAGAGAAGGGGCAGGTTCAAACATTCAGTACTTC. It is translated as CASREGAGSNIQYF.

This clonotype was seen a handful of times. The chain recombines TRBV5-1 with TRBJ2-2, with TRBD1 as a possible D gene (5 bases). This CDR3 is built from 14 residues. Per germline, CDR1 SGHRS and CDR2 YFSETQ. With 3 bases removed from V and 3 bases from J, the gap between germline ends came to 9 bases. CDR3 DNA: TGCGCCAGCAGCTCCCAGGGTTACACCGGGGAGCTGTTTTTT. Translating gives CASSSQGYTGELFF.

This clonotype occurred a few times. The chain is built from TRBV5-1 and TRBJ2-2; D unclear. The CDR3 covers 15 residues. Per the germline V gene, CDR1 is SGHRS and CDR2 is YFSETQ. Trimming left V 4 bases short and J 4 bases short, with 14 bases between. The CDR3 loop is CASSTGRTTTGELFF. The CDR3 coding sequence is TGCGCCAGCAGCACCGGACGGACGACCACCGGGGAGCTGTTTTTT.

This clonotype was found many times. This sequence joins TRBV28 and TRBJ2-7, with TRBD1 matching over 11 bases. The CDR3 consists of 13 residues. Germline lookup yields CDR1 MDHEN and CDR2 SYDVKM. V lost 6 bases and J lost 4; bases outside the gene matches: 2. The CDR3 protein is CASRGTGGYEQYF. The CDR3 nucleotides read TGTGCCAGCAGAGGGACAGGGGGGTACGAGCAGTACTTC. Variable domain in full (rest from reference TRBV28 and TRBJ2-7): DVKVTQSSRYLVKRTGEKVFLECVQDMDHENMFWYRQDPGLGLRLIYFSYDVKMKEKGDIPEGYSVSREKKERFSLILESASTNQTSMYLCASRGTGGYEQYFGPGTRLTVT.

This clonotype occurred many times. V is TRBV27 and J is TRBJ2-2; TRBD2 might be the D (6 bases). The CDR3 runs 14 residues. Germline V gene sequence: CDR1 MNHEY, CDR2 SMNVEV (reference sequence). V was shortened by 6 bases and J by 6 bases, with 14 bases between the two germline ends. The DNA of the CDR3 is TGTGCCAGCAGCAGGGAGACTAGACCCGGGGAGCTGTTTTTT. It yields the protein CASSRETRPGELFF.

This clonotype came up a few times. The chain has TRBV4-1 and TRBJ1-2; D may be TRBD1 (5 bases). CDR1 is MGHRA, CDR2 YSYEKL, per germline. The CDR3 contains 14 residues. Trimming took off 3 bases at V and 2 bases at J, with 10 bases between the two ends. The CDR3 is CASSHGQSNYGYTF. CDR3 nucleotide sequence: TGCGCCAGCAGCCACGGACAAAGCAACTATGGCTACACCTTC.

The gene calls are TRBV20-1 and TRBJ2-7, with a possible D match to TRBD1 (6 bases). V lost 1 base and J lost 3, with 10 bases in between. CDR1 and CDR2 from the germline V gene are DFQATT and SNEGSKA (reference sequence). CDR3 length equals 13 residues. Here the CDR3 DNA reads TGCAGTGCTAGAGCAGGGGTGATCTACGAGCAGTACTTC. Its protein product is CSARAGVIYEQYF.